These T cell receptor beta chains were read from a single sample in a study of blood T cell repertoires in COVID-19. Assay used: immunoSEQ multiplex PCR; TCRdb lists only in-frame clones, some missing. The sample has more than 150,000 clones, around 80% seen once. The sequencing input was peripheral blood. All receptors come from a woman older than 75 with active or convalescent COVID-19. Each CDR3 is given with its conserved first and last residue. Fields, in order: clone size, V gene, D gene, J gene, CDR3 DNA, CDR3 protein. The D gene is left open where the match is weak. Rows give clone size only sometimes, using once, few, many, or a class for an expanded clone.

-	TRBV4-1	-	TRBJ1-2	TGCGCCAGCAGCCAAGATTCGGCGGTGGGCTATGGCTACACCTTC	CASSQDSAVGYGYTF
-	TRBV3-1/TRBV3-2	TRBD1	TRBJ2-7	TGTGCCAGCCGGACAGGGTCCTACGAGCAGTACTTC	CASRTGSYEQYF
few	TRBV2	-	TRBJ2-5	TGTGCCAGCAGTGAGGCCCTAGCCAAAGAGACCCAGTACTTC	CASSEALAKETQYF
-	TRBV30	TRBD2	TRBJ2-3	TGTGCCTGGAGTGTACTGGGTAGCGGGGTTCCAACAGATACGCAGTATTTT	CAWSVLGSGVPTDTQYF
few	TRBV7-2	TRBD2	TRBJ2-5	TGTGCCAGCAGCTTAATCGGGGGGGGCCTGGAGACCCAGTACTTC	CASSLIGGGLETQYF
-	TRBV5-1	-	TRBJ2-5	TGCGCCAGCACTCCAGGGGGGTTCGAGACCCAGTACTTC	CASTPGGFETQYF
-	TRBV18	-	TRBJ1-4	TGTGCCAGCTCACCGCGGCTAATTTCGACTTATGAAAAACTGTTTTTT	CASSPRLISTYEKLFF
-	TRBV14	TRBD2	TRBJ2-5	TGTGCCAGCAGCCCCACTGGGGGGGTTGAGACCCAGTACTTC	CASSPTGGVETQYF
-	TRBV27	-	TRBJ1-2	TGTGCCAGCAGTTCAACAGGGCAACCTTGGAACATCTATGGCTACACCTTC	CASSSTGQPWNIYGYTF
-	TRBV5-5	-	TRBJ1-2	TGTGCCAGCAGCTTAGACAAGAACTATGGCTACACCTTC	CASSLDKNYGYTF
-	TRBV4-2	-	TRBJ2-7	TGTGCCAGCAGCCAAGAGGGGGCCGCCGCCGAGCAGTACTTC	CASSQEGAAAEQYF
-	TRBV24-1	-	TRBJ2-1	TGTGCCACCAGTGATCGCAGGGTCCATGAGCAGTTCTTC	CATSDRRVHEQFF
-	TRBV6-5	-	TRBJ1-6	TGTGCCAGCAGTTACGAATTCAGGGATTCACCCCTCCACTTT	CASSYEFRDSPLHF
-	TRBV4-3	-	TRBJ1-1	TGCGCCAGCAGCCAAGATCGGGGGAGGGAAGCTTTCTTT	CASSQDRGREAFF
-	TRBV7-8	TRBD1	TRBJ1-1	TGTGCCAGCAGCCCGACGAAGGGACAGGTTATTGTTGCTTTCTTT	CASSPTKGQVIVAFF
once	TRBV28	-	TRBJ1-1	TGTGCCAGCAGTCGACCCTCAGGTGAAGCTTTCTTT	CASSRPSGEAFF
few	TRBV5-4	-	TRBJ2-7	TGTGCCAGCAGCATGGCACTCGGGGGAAAGTACGAGCAGTACTTC	CASSMALGGKYEQYF
-	TRBV4-1	TRBD2	TRBJ2-3	TGCGCCAGCAGCCAAGAGTCGATAGCGGGGCGCCCCTTTGGAGATACGCAGTATTTT	CASSQESIAGRPFGDTQYF
-	TRBV2	-	TRBJ1-1	TGTGCCAGCAGCCCGGACGGACTTAACACTGAAGCTTTCTTT	CASSPDGLNTEAFF
-	TRBV19	TRBD1	TRBJ1-1	TGTGCCAGTAGTATAGTCGGGACAGGGGTTACTGAAGCTTTCTTT	CASSIVGTGVTEAFF
-	TRBV7-6	TRBD1	TRBJ2-2	TGTGCCAGCAGCTTGAGGGACAGCCTAACCGGGGAGCTGTTTTTT	CASSLRDSLTGELFF
-	TRBV24-1	-	TRBJ2-7	TGTGCCACCAGTGACGCTACAGGGCCCGGTCCCTACGAGCAGTACTTC	CATSDATGPGPYEQYF
few	TRBV10-2	-	TRBJ1-2	TGCGCCAGCCGCGCGAGCAGCGGATATGGCTACACCTTC	CASRASSGYGYTF
-	TRBV28	TRBD1	TRBJ1-2	TGTGCCAGCAGTTTAGCGACCGGGACAGGGTCGATGGGCTACACCTTC	CASSLATGTGSMGYTF
few	TRBV2	-	TRBJ2-7	TGTGCCAGCAGGCAGGACAGCCGCGAGCAGTACTTC	CASRQDSREQYF
-	TRBV7-8	-	TRBJ2-1	TGTGCCAGCAGCTCAGGACTACAACCCAACAATGAGCAGTTCTTC	CASSSGLQPNNEQFF
-	TRBV5-4	TRBD1	TRBJ1-2	TGTGCCAGCAGCCTCCCGGTGGGTGACAGGGGTATAGTAGGCTACACCTTC	CASSLPVGDRGIVGYTF
-	TRBV7-2	TRBD2	TRBJ2-7	TGTGCCAGCAGCGACGGGGGGGCAATCCACGAGCAGTACTTC	CASSDGGAIHEQYF
-	TRBV6-2/TRBV6-3	TRBD2	TRBJ2-2	TGTGCCAGCAGTCTAGCGGGGGGCTACACCGGGGAGCTGTTTTTT	CASSLAGGYTGELFF
-	TRBV3-1/TRBV3-2	TRBD2	TRBJ2-3	TGTGCCAGCAGCCTTCGGACTAGCGGGGTCGTAGTCACAGATACGCAGTATTTT	CASSLRTSGVVVTDTQYF
-	TRBV3-1/TRBV3-2	-	TRBJ2-5	TGTGCCAGCAGCCAAGGCCCGGGACACAATCAAGAGACCCAGTACTTC	CASSQGPGHNQETQYF
-	TRBV7-6	-	TRBJ2-5	TGTGCCAGCAGCGAGACTAGGTTGGAGACCCAGTACTTC	CASSETRLETQYF
-	TRBV6-5	TRBD1	TRBJ1-1	TGTGCCAGCAGAGAGGGGGCTGGTCAAGCTTTCTTT	CASREGAGQAFF
-	TRBV6-1	-	TRBJ1-2	TGTGCCAGCAGTGAAGTCTTCGGGGGTTACGGCTACACCTTC	CASSEVFGGYGYTF
-	TRBV27	TRBD2	TRBJ2-7	TGTGCCAGCAGTCCGAGCGGGGGGGCCTTAACCTACGAGCAGTACTTC	CASSPSGGALTYEQYF
-	TRBV7-2	TRBD1	TRBJ1-2	TGTGCCAGCAGCCCGGACAGGCGGAACGGCTACACCTTC	CASSPDRRNGYTF
few	TRBV19	-	TRBJ1-5	TGTGCCAGTAGTTTCCTGGACAGTTTTAGCAATCAGCCCCAGCATTTT	CASSFLDSFSNQPQHF
once	TRBV3-1/TRBV3-2	TRBD1	TRBJ1-2	TGTGCCAGCAGAAGAGAACAGGGGGCTGGCTACACCTTC	CASRREQGAGYTF
few	TRBV12-3/TRBV12-4	-	TRBJ1-3	TGTGCCAGCAGGGTGAGCTCTGGAAACACCATATATTTT	CASRVSSGNTIYF
-	TRBV2	TRBD1	TRBJ1-2	TGTGCCAGCAGGGCCGGGGCAGGGGGCTTGGGCTACACCTTC	CASRAGAGGLGYTF
-	TRBV29-1	TRBD2	TRBJ2-7	TGCAGCGTTTTAAACCCGGGAGGGGGGACCAACGAGCAGTACTTC	CSVLNPGGGTNEQYF
-	TRBV10-3	-	TRBJ2-3	TGTGCCATCAGTGAGACCGCGGATACGCAGTATTTT	CAISETADTQYF
-	TRBV28	-	TRBJ1-2	TGTGCCAGCAGTTCATACGGAGCGCTCTATGGCTACACCTTC	CASSSYGALYGYTF
-	TRBV5-6	-	TRBJ1-1	TGTGCCAGCAGCTTTGACAGTTACACTGAAGCTTTCTTT	CASSFDSYTEAFF
-	TRBV5-5	-	TRBJ2-4	TGTGCCAGCAGCTTGGATTTTAAAAACCAGCGCATTCAGTACTTC	CASSLDFKNQRIQYF
many	TRBV30	-	TRBJ1-2	TGTGCCTGGTGGGCAGTATATGGCTACACCTTC	CAWWAVYGYTF
few	TRBV3-1/TRBV3-2	-	TRBJ1-5	TGTGCCAGCAGCCAAGAAGGAAGGGGTCAGCCCCAGCATTTT	CASSQEGRGQPQHF
-	TRBV15	TRBD2	TRBJ2-3	TGTGCCACCAGCAGAGCGGGGGGGAGTGGGCAGTATTTT	CATSRAGGSGQYF